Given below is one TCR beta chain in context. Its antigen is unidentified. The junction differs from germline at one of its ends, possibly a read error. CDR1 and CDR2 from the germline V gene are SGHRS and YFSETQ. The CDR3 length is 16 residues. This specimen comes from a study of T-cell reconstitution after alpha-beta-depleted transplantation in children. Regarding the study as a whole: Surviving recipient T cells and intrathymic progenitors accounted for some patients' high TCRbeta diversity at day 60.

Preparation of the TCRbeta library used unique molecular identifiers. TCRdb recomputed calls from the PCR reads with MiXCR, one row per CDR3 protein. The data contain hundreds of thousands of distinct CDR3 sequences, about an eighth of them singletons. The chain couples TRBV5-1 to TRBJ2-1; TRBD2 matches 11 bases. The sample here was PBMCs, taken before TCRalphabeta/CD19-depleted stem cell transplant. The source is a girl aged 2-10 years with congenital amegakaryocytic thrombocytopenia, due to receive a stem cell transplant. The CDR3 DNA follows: TGCGCCAGCAGCTTGGTTCTAGCGGGAGGTACCGATGAGCAGTTTTTC. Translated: CASSLVLAGGTDEQFF. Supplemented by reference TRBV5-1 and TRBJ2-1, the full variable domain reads KAGVTQTPRYLIKTRGQQVTLSCSPISGHRSVSWYQQTPGQGLQFLFEYFSETQRNKGNFPGRFSGRQFSNSRSEMNVSTLELGDSALYLCASSLVLAGGTDEQFFGPGTRLTVL.